The rows below give T cell receptor beta chains drawn from one sample of a study of T-cell reconstitution after alpha-beta-depleted transplantation in children. MiXCR, applied by TCRdb to the PCR reads, yields one record per CDR3 protein. There are 500,000 or so distinct CDR3 sequences in the sample; over 10% occur only once, and 14% lies in the top ten. This material consisted of PBMCs, mostly from graft donor cells, taken 180 days after TCRalphabeta/CD19-depleted stem cell transplant. The receptors shown here come from a female patient under 10 years old who had a stem cell transplant for aplastic anemia, so the T cells may come from the graft donor. Both conserved end residues are trimmed from each CDR3.

ASSLKRESSYNEQF	14	TRBJ2-1	TRBV11-3
SLPEAYFGLVHQETQY	16	TRBJ2-5	TRBV20-1
ASSFQYSYEQY	11	TRBJ2-7	TRBV27
ASSQVSGAPDTQY	13	TRBJ2-3	TRBV4-3
ASSLEVRGLNTEAF	14	TRBJ1-1	TRBV5-1
SANQGRGNTGELF	13	TRBJ2-2	TRBV20-1
SAPRPDSFYNEQF	13	TRBJ2-1	TRBV29-1
ASSRRRGAGNTGELF	15	TRBJ2-2	TRBV6-1
ASSPRTPGNTIY	12	TRBJ1-3	TRBV4-3
SADLGLTGFHEQY	13	TRBJ2-7	TRBV20-1
ASSYWQETQY	10	TRBJ2-5	TRBV6-2/TRBV6-3
SSMGAGTKETQY	12	TRBJ2-5	TRBV20-1
ASSLGTSGISNEQF	14	TRBJ2-1	TRBV12-3/TRBV12-4
ASSPGPRNTEAF	12	TRBJ1-1	TRBV28
ASITTGTSNYGYT	13	TRBJ1-2	TRBV19
ASSQRQGVDQTNEKLF	16	TRBJ1-4	TRBV12-3/TRBV12-4
ASSSEIVTDTQY	12	TRBJ2-3	TRBV27
ASSPRQPLNTEAF	13	TRBJ1-1	TRBV27
ASSFLLRQGGTSGSSYEQY	19	TRBJ2-7	TRBV28
ASSYRGQPQH	10	TRBJ1-5	TRBV3-1
ASSRTGGLTDTQY	13	TRBJ2-3	TRBV7-2
ASGGTGANTEAF	12	TRBJ1-1	TRBV7-9
ASSLREKGNEQF	12	TRBJ2-1	TRBV4-3
SASIQTSGVVIIQETQY	17	TRBJ2-5	TRBV20-1
ASSSPGRLAYEQY	13	TRBJ2-7	TRBV27
ATREFRGLFQPQH	13	TRBJ1-5	TRBV10-3
AWGRLAGFLNEQF	13	TRBJ2-1	TRBV30
ASSYIGVDYNEQF	13	TRBJ2-1	TRBV6-5
SVELRQGASIGRTQY	15	TRBJ2-3	TRBV29-1
ASSVAAGTSGPHNEQF	16	TRBJ2-1	TRBV9
ASSFGGIVLDEQF	13	TRBJ2-1	TRBV7-9
ASSYSDRPNTEAF	13	TRBJ1-1	TRBV6-5
ASSPHLATNEKLF	13	TRBJ1-4	TRBV6-1
ASSQEPGFQETQY	13	TRBJ2-5	TRBV4-3
SARGVVMNTEAF	12	TRBJ1-1	TRBV20-1
ASRRGTENTGELF	13	TRBJ2-2	TRBV25-1
ASSLVGMAISYNEQF	15	TRBJ2-1	TRBV5-1
CARDGTVGPNEQF	13	TRBJ2-1	TRBV20-1
ASSQDRGGSWDEQF	14	TRBJ2-1	TRBV4-3
ASSLGLGYSNQPQH	14	TRBJ1-5	TRBV7-2
ASSQIQGSHTEAF	13	TRBJ1-1	TRBV5-1